This T cell receptor beta chain was observed in a study of shared clonotypes between healthy human individuals (dated by TCRdb to 2019 to 2021). Background for the entire study: The cohort included three men and a couple of women between 18 and 49 years of age. Each donor's leukapheresis produced roughly between about 0.9 and 9.5 billion PBMCs. For each donor, CD4 naive and CD4 memory were each run on three plates, CD8 naive on two plates, and CD8 memory on one plate. To estimate repertoire size and how much clonotype sharing occurs between individuals, the study deeply sequenced the blood TCR repertoires of several healthy adults. To increase sequencing depth and limit assay-specific biases, TCR repertoire library preparation and sequencing were carried out by different laboratories using diverse techniques. Results and caveats for the whole study, not just this receptor: Across four donors, roughly 5.4% of naive CD4, approximately 4% of naive CD8, approximately 2.5% of memory CD4, and about 0.4% of memory CD8 clonotypes were shared. Rarefaction of sorted-subset datasets indicated incomplete sequencing despite the large sequencing depth. Larger estimated clonotype richness was generally found for naive subsets than for memory subsets. The genetic and exposure-history diversity represented was limited by the small number of donors. Clonotypes shared by all four sorted-subset donors showed higher generation probabilities than non-shared clonotypes. Sampling was limited to blood, and TCR repertoires in tissue likely differ from TCR repertoires in blood. Pairwise subsampling led to the expectation that sequencing depth would affect the degree of clonotype sharing among donors.

On this clone: Its target antigen remains unknown. No quality values exist for individual bases; no much larger clone is one base distant.

Using the deep immunoSEQ assay, multiplex PCR amplified TCR CDR3 regions from genomic DNA. Extracted genomic DNA from each cell subset was spread evenly across all wells of several immunoSEQ 96-well plates, with each plate serving as a replicate. Each replicate PCR for sorted subsets received about 200 ng genomic DNA, equal to roughly 33,000 T cell genomes. The purified libraries were quantified using a Qubit 3.0 fluorometer, sized with a Bioanalyzer 2100, and then quantified again using the KAPA Library Quantification kit. Every immunoSEQ 96-well plate was sequenced on a separate single-read 150-cycle Illumina NextSeq 550 flow cell. Per the original workflow: Because the immunoSEQ output included only junctional sequences and no quality scores, the filtering could not be the same as the filtering used for full-length reads. To assign V/J genes and CDR3, sequences were annotated using PyIR, a Python wrapper for IgBLAST v1.9, with IMGT germline references. Reads were removed for weak V/J assignments (E-value above 1e-6), missing CDR3, stop codons, out-of-frame junctions, or ambiguous translated residues. A V3J clonotype was defined by an identical inferred V gene, J gene, and CDR3 amino acid sequence. Percentage overlap between repertoires was computed as shared unique clonotypes divided by the size of the smaller repertoire. Repertoire richness was assessed with RTK rarefaction, the Chao1 estimator, and Recon v2.1 estimates of unobserved clonotypes. Generation probabilities for all TCRbeta clonotypes obtained by the gDNA method from a handful of donors were computed using OLGA. TCRdb took this table from immuneACCESS and kept in-frame rearrangements with V and J called. Such tables lack part of the clones; where checked against another copy, unresolved V genes explain under half of the gap, and the rest is unexplained. The DNA gave D and trimming, while V, J and clone size come from that table. For this sample the table gives some 2,500,000 clones, of which roughly 93% were detected only once. In total, the top ten clones hold about 0.38% of the sample.

Healthy HIV-negative adults with no recently reported acute infections or vaccinations were included as donors. Every donor was a Caucasian adult residing in Nashville, Tennessee, USA. CD4+ T cells were enriched through magnetic negative selection, after which naive cells were positively selected on CD45RA and the remaining negative fraction served as the memory subset. Blood was obtained by leukapheresis, after which PBMCs were separated by Ficoll-Histopaque density gradient centrifugation and cryopreserved in liquid nitrogen vapor phase. Purity and quantity of every magnetically sorted T cell population were checked by analytical flow cytometry. Each sorted fraction had its genomic DNA isolated and then quantified by UV absorbance on a Nanodrop 2000c. Spanning cysteine to phenylalanine, the CDR3 consists of 14 amino acids. The sequence is cut down to CDR3 DNA, 42 bases in frame from base 1. The V and J ends are trimmed by 2 bases and 2 bases, leaving 10 bases between them. The germline V gene specifies SGHTA as CDR1 and FQGNSA as CDR2.

The sample consisted of naive CD4+ T cells from PBMCs. The cell subset or site label on this specimen signifies: CD45RA+ positively selected. This clonotype was obtained from a man aged 18 to 29 in good health. Some clones in this sample may be carry-over from other donors' samples. The chain employs TRBV7-2 and TRBJ2-7; tentative D gene TRBD2, with 5 bases matching. Here the CDR3 is given as CASSLIYGTYEQYF. The DNA is TGTGCCAGCAGCTTAATATACGGGACCTACGAGCAGTACTTC.